Presented here are 30 T cell receptor beta chains from one specimen sequenced in a study of control samples from healthy donors and cancer patients. Some clones are missing from TCRdb's copy, which holds only in-frame ones; the method was immunoSEQ multiplex PCR. Of 150,000 to 200,000 clones in the sample, 80% to 90% are singletons; the top ten hold 4.5% to 6%. The sample consisted of blood. The receptor source for this set is a woman aged 30 to 39 in good health.

The chain uses TRBV3-1 (or the pseudogene TRBV3-2) and TRBJ1-3; D is undetermined. Germline V gene lookup returns CDR1 LGHDT and CDR2 YNNKEL (reference sequence). The CDR3 has 18 residues. V was cut by 0 bases and J by 0 bases, with 15 bases left in between. The DNA for the CDR3 is TGTGCCAGCAGCCAAGAACTTATTGCTCGGGGCTCTGGAAACACCATATATTTT. Amino acids: CASSQELIARGSGNTIYF.

The chain links TRBV7-9 to TRBJ2-1; D is perhaps TRBD2 (5 bases). The V and J ends lost 8 bases and 4 bases respectively, with 30 bases between them. This CDR3 contains 19 residues. Germline V lookup: CDR1 SEHNR, CDR2 FQNEAQ (reference sequence). The DNA of the CDR3 is TGTGCCAGCCAAGGCAGGTCCCGGGTCGAGGGTTCTCATTACAATGAGCAGTTCTTC. Residues: CASQGRSRVEGSHYNEQFF.

CDR3 nucleotides: TGTGCCAGCAGCCCCGGGACAGCCTCTGGAAACACCATATATTTT. Its protein is CASSPGTASGNTIYF. The V and J genes are TRBV3-1 (or the pseudogene TRBV3-2) and TRBJ1-3; 7 bases are a match to TRBD1. This CDR3 spans 15 amino acids. V gave up 4 bases and J gave up 0 bases; unmatched junction bases: 3. Per the germline V gene, CDR1 is LGHDT and CDR2 is YNNKEL (reference sequence).

The rearrangement joins TRBV11-3 to TRBJ2-7; D not resolved. V was trimmed by 0 bases and J by 5 bases, leaving 8 bases between them. Per the germline V gene, CDR1 is SGHNT and CDR2 is YENEEA. The CDR3 has 13 residues. CDR3 bases: TGTGCCAGCAGCTTAGAGGTTAGGGACGAGCAGTACTTC. Encoded protein: CASSLEVRDEQYF.

The chain has TRBV7-2 and TRBJ1-2, with D uncertain. Germline CDR1 is SGHTA and CDR2 is FQGNSA. The germline V and J ends were trimmed by 5 bases and 1 base, with 14 bases remaining between them. This CDR3 comprises 15 residues. CDR3 in DNA: TGTGCCAGCAGCCCCCCCGGGCGGTTTAACTATGGCTACACCTTC. Translating it yields CASSPPGRFNYGYTF.

This sequence joins TRBV14 and TRBJ2-7, with unresolved D. There are 13 residues in the CDR3. Trimming left V 0 bases short and J 6 bases short, with 9 bases between. Germline values: CDR1 SGHDN, CDR2 FVKESK. The CDR3 protein is CASSQELDGEQYV. CDR3 DNA: TGTGCCAGCAGCCAAGAGTTGGACGGCGAGCAGTACGTC.

This clone was seen once. CDR3 coding DNA: TGTGCCAGCAGTTACCCACCCAAGGGCACTGAAGCTTTCTTT. Its protein product is CASSYPPKGTEAFF. J is TRBJ1-1 and V is TRBV6-6; no reliable D call. The germline V gene encodes CDR1 MNHNY and CDR2 SVGAGI (reference sequence). V was shortened by 2 bases and J by 4 bases, with 11 bases between the two germline ends. CDR3 length: 14 amino acids.

This chain links TRBV7-9 with TRBJ2-2; tentatively, D is TRBD2 (5 bases). Germline CDR1 SEHNR, CDR2 FQNEAQ (reference sequence). The V gene lost 1 base and the J gene lost 5 bases, with 11 bases spanning the gap. The CDR3 runs 15 residues. The CDR3 DNA is TGTGCCAGCAGCTTAGTTGAGGGTTGGACCGGGGAGCTGTTTTTT. Translated, it gives CASSLVEGWTGELFF.

The chain carries TRBV18 and TRBJ1-1, with no clear D. CDR3 length equals 14 residues. Germline assignment: CDR1 KGHSH and CDR2 LQKENI. Trimming cost V 3 bases and J 3 bases, with 11 bases left between them. The CDR3, as DNA: TGTGCCAGCTCACCCCGGGCGGCAGACACTGAAGCTTTCTTT. Translation: CASSPRAADTEAFF.

The chain links TRBV5-6 to TRBJ1-5; 9 nucleotides align to TRBD1. The germline V gene encodes CDR1 SGHDT and CDR2 YYEEEE. This CDR3 comprises 16 residues. Losses at the gene ends were 2 bases for V and 3 bases for J; bases not matched to a gene: 6. The CDR3 loop reads CASSFRGTGFNQPQHF. CDR3 coding DNA: TGTGCCAGCAGCTTTAGAGGGACAGGGTTCAATCAGCCCCAGCATTTT.

The rearrangement joins TRBV7-2 to TRBJ1-2; the D gene is possibly TRBD1 (5 bases). The germline V gene encodes CDR1 SGHTA and CDR2 FQGNSA. Deletions cut 4 bases from V and 4 bases from J, with 16 bases between. The CDR3 has 15 residues. CDR3 sequence reads: CASSSQTGRAYGYTF. The CDR3, as DNA: TGTGCCAGCAGCTCTCAGACGGGACGGGCCTATGGCTACACCTTC.

The chain links TRBV20-1 to TRBJ2-7; D remains ambiguous. Germline CDR1 and CDR2: DFQATT and SNEGSKA (reference sequence). Trimming removed 3 bases from V and 0 bases from J, with 9 bases in between. This CDR3 has 13 residues. In nucleotides, the CDR3 is TGCAGTGCTAGTTCGGGTCTCTCCTACGAGCAGTACGTC. Amino acid sequence: CSASSGLSYEQYV.

The gene calls are TRBV2 and TRBJ2-3, with TRBD2 matching 16 bases. Germline CDR1 and CDR2: SNHLY and FYNNEI. The CDR3 consists of 20 residues. V was pared by 1 base and J by 0 bases, with 7 bases of the junction left unmatched. DNA of the CDR3: TGTGCCAGCAGTGAAGGGCGTGGGACTAGCGGGAGGGCTAGCACAGATACGCAGTATTTT. Its translation is CASSEGRGTSGRASTDTQYF.

The chain recombines TRBV7-2 with TRBJ2-5; D is unresolved. The V gene lost 0 bases and the J gene lost 2 bases, with 4 bases spanning the gap. This CDR3 spans 13 amino acids. The V gene's germline CDR1 is SGHTA and CDR2 FQGNSA. The CDR3 here is CASSLAPQETQYF. CDR3 DNA sequence: TGTGCCAGCAGCTTAGCCCCTCAAGAGACCCAGTACTTC. The full variable domain, its missing parts supplied by reference TRBV7-2 and TRBJ2-5, is GAGVSQSPSNKVTEKGKDVELRCDPISGHTALYWYRQSLGQGLEFLIYFQGNSAPDKSGLPSDRFSAERTGGSVSTLTIQRTQQEDSAVYLCASSLAPQETQYFGPGTRLLVL.

This chain joins TRBV3-1 (or the pseudogene TRBV3-2) and TRBJ2-1; D uncertain. Germline V CDR1 and CDR2: LGHDT, YNNKEL (reference sequence). V was shortened by 0 bases and J by 0 bases, with 6 bases between the two germline ends. The CDR3 totals 15 residues. The CDR3 reads CASSQEPSSYNEQFF. In DNA form, the CDR3 reads TGTGCCAGCAGCCAAGAGCCGAGCTCCTACAATGAGCAGTTCTTC.

This sequence joins TRBV6-5 and TRBJ1-2, with TRBD1 identical over 11 bases. Germline assignment: CDR1 MNHEY and CDR2 SVGAGI. J gave up 4 bases and V 5 bases, and 6 bases lay outside the gene matches. The CDR3 has 15 residues. CDR3 bases: TGTGCCAGCAGTAGGCCGGGACAGGGGGGCTATGGCTACACCTTC. Translated: CASSRPGQGGYGYTF.

This clone was detected only once. CDR3 sequence (DNA): TGTGCCAGCAGCGTAGTGTCCGGGGTTGAGCAGTTCTTC. The encoded protein is CASSVVSGVEQFF. The chain is built from TRBV9 and TRBJ2-1, with a possible D match to TRBD2 (5 bases). V dropped 0 bases and J dropped 9 bases, with 10 bases sitting between them. The germline V gene has CDR1 SGDLS and CDR2 YYNGEE. This CDR3 is 13 amino acids long.

V gene TRBV29-1 combines with J gene TRBJ2-2; 9 positions match TRBD2. The V segment lost 3 bases and the J segment 4 bases; nucleotides outside the gene matches: 12. The CDR3 extends over 17 amino acids. CDR1 is SQVTM and CDR2 is ANQGSEA in the germline V gene. The CDR3 DNA is TGCAGCGTTGATTTAGCGGGGGTCCGCGGATCCACCGGGGAGCTGTTTTTT. Its protein is CSVDLAGVRGSTGELFF.

The table lists this clone with a count of one. The chain couples TRBV9 to TRBJ2-5, with D perhaps TRBD2 (6 bases). V lost 0 bases to trimming and J lost 5 bases, with 14 bases between them. Germline CDR1 reads SGDLS; CDR2 reads YYNGEE. The CDR3 runs to 15 residues. The CDR3 DNA reads TGTGCCAGCAGCGTAGGTGGGGGGACCGCGGAGACCCAGTACTTC. It is translated as CASSVGGGTAETQYF.

The genes are TRBV13 and TRBJ2-2; D remains unclear. This CDR3 comprises 13 residues. The germline V gene encodes CDR1 PRHDT and CDR2 FYEKMQ (reference sequence). Trimming pared 1 base from V and 7 bases from J, leaving 7 bases between. The CDR3 spells CASSLEVLGELFF. The CDR3 DNA sequence: TGTGCCAGCAGCTTAGAGGTTCTCGGGGAGCTGTTTTTT.

CDR3 DNA: TGTGCCAGCAGGCGGACCGGGACTAGCGGGGCGCCTCAGTTCTTC. Amino acids: CASRRTGTSGAPQFF. This chain links TRBV28 with TRBJ2-1; TRBD2 matches 13 bases. The CDR3 runs 15 residues. Germline CDR1 is MDHEN and CDR2 is SYDVKM. With 6 bases clipped from V and 13 bases from J, the junction kept 12 bases outside the gene matches.

This chain uses TRBV6-2 or TRBV6-3 with TRBJ2-3, with 8 bases fitting TRBD2. The CDR3 extends over 18 amino acids. The V gene's germline CDR1 is MNHEY and CDR2 SVGEGT. V was clipped by 0 bases and J by 4 bases; unmatched bases: 12. The CDR3 protein is CASSYSVVGLAGPDTQYF. CDR3 bases: TGTGCCAGCAGTTACTCGGTCGTCGGGCTAGCGGGCCCAGATACGCAGTATTTT.

J is TRBJ1-2 and V is TRBV5-1; 8 bases fit TRBD1. V shed 4 bases, J shed 2 bases, and the junction held 4 bases outside the gene matches. The CDR3 sequence is 14 residues long. The germline V gene encodes CDR1 SGHRS and CDR2 YFSETQ. The CDR3, as DNA: TGCGCCAGCAGCCCCGACAGGGGCAACTATGGCTACACCTTC. Translated, it gives CASSPDRGNYGYTF.

This clone appeared once. V is TRBV14 and J is TRBJ1-1; 9 bases match TRBD1. Germline V gene data show CDR1 as SGHDN and CDR2 as FVKESK. Losses at the gene ends were 0 bases for V and 3 bases for J; bases not matched to a gene: 11. The CDR3 consists of 18 residues. The CDR3 is CASSQEWGQGLQDTEAFF. The DNA for the CDR3 is TGTGCCAGCAGCCAAGAGTGGGGACAGGGTTTACAGGACACTGAAGCTTTCTTT. Full variable domain (rest looked up from reference TRBV14 and TRBJ1-1): EAGVTQFPSHSVIEKGQTVTLRCDPISGHDNLYWYRRVMGKEIKFLLHFVKESKQDESGMPNNRFLAERTGGTYSTLKVQPAELEDSGVYFCASSQEWGQGLQDTEAFFGQGTRLTVV.

The V call is TRBV5-4, the J call TRBJ1-1; D possibly corresponds to TRBD1 (5 bases). Germline CDR1 is SGHNT and CDR2 is YYREEE (reference sequence). This CDR3 contains 16 residues. V dropped 2 bases and J dropped 2 bases, with 16 bases sitting between them. DNA for the CDR3: TGTGCCAGCAGCTTAGGATTCGGGACGACTAACACTGAAGCTTTCTTT. Amino acid sequence: CASSLGFGTTNTEAFF.

This clone was detected only once. The CDR3 coding sequence is TGTGCCAGCAGCTTGTCCCCAACGAACACTGAAGCTTTCTTT. The encoded protein is CASSLSPTNTEAFF. The rearrangement joins TRBV5-5 to TRBJ1-1; D gene unclear. The ends were cut back, 1 base at V and 1 base at J, with 8 bases in the middle. Germline V gene lookup returns CDR1 SGHKS and CDR2 YYEKEE (reference sequence). The CDR3 extends over 14 amino acids.

The V and J genes are TRBV10-3 and TRBJ2-5; no reliable D call. This CDR3 is 13 amino acids long. Germline CDR1 reads ENHRY; CDR2 reads SYGVKD. V was pared by 10 bases and J by 2 bases, with 14 bases between. CDR3 amino acids: CATGHQGQETQYF. DNA for the CDR3: TGTGCCACCGGCCATCAAGGACAAGAGACCCAGTACTTC.

V is TRBV30 and J is TRBJ2-3; the match to TRBD2 covers 7 bases. CDR1 and CDR2 from the germline V gene are GTSNPN and SVGIG (reference sequence). The V gene end was trimmed by 0 bases and the J gene end by 1 base; junction bases not matched to a gene: 1. The CDR3 is 14 residues long. The CDR3 DNA sequence: TGTGCCTGGAGTGTCAGCGGGGGCACAGATACGCAGTATTTT. It codes for CAWSVSGGTDTQYF.

The CDR3 sequence: CASTIGGIGNQPQHF. The CDR3 nucleotides read TGTGCCAGCACCATAGGGGGAATTGGCAATCAGCCCCAGCATTTT. The genes are TRBV6-6 and TRBJ1-5; D may be TRBD1 (6 bases). This CDR3 is built from 15 residues. V was shortened by 7 bases and J by 2 bases, with 15 bases between the two germline ends. The germline V gene encodes CDR1 MNHNY and CDR2 SVGAGI (reference sequence).

A word on this clone: This specimen includes other DNA sequences encoding the same CDR3. The gene calls are TRBV12-3 or TRBV12-4 and TRBJ1-1; D perhaps matches TRBD1 (6 bases). V shed 5 bases and J shed 8 bases, with 9 bases lying between them. The CDR3 is 11 residues long. The CDR3 loop reads CASSLGTEAFF. The CDR3 nucleotides read TGTGCCAGCAGTCTAGGGACAGAAGCTTTCTTT.